Described below is a single TCR beta chain sequence and its context. This clone was seen more than once but under ten times. Its antigen is currently not known. No base quality values were provided; no much bigger clone lies one nucleotide off. TCRbeta CDR3 regions were amplified from genomic DNA by means of the immunoSEQ Assay, a bias-controlled multiplex PCR. Processing in the source paper ran as follows. The number of nucleated cells in each sample was estimated from the amplification of reference gene primers within the assay. To quantify the absolute abundance of each unique TCRbeta CDR3 rearrangement, sequence reads were collapsed and filtered. For each sample, productive Simpson clonality was calculated as the square root of Simpson's diversity index over productive rearrangements. The clones in this table, taken by TCRdb from immuneACCESS, are in-frame only. Not every clone is retained; where verified, under half of the shortfall comes from an unresolved V gene, and the cause of the rest is unknown. V and J calls and clone size are as listed in that table; D and trimming were resolved from the DNA. This sample comprises 200,000 to 250,000 clones, 65% to 90% of them detected only once. Jointly, the top ten make up 6% to 9.5% of the sample.

Whole blood was collected in K2EDTA tubes by collaborating institutions according to the institutions' own protocols. Collaborator samples were shipped for TCRbeta analysis as frozen whole blood, isolated PBMCs, or DNA extracted from either sample type. This entry comes from a study of blood T cell repertoires in COVID-19 (dated by TCRdb to about 2020). Regarding the study in general: The collaborator samples originated in the United States, Italy and Spain and spanned the acute and convalescent phases of COVID-19. The material from the prospective study consisted of cDNA or gDNA derived from T cells, B-cell-depleted T cells, or PBMCs. Deeply sampled blood TCRbeta repertoires from subjects exposed to, actively infected with, or recovered from COVID-19 were included in the dataset. The repertoires were made available in a free public database intended to serve as a resource for research on the immune response to SARS-CoV-2. The samples were drawn from the first 160 participants of the ongoing ImmuneRACE study and from under 1,500 subjects provided by 6 global collaborators. A de-identified subject ID, COVID-19 status, age in years and sex were almost always included in the sample metadata. Where available, HLA class I and class II types were obtained from metadata supplied by the sample provider rather than from assay-based typing. Paper-wide results and their limitations: The amount of clinical and demographic metadata varied by source and participant and was provided uncurated.

The germline V gene encodes CDR1 LNHNV and CDR2 YYDKDF (reference sequence). The CDR3 runs 16 residues from the cysteine to the phenylalanine. Kept here is only the CDR3 DNA, which spans 48 bases and is read in frame from base 1. V loses 2 bases at its end and J loses 0 bases; junction bases beyond the gene matches: 7. The source material was peripheral blood. Rearrangement joined TRBV15 to TRBJ2-7; the central 7 bases match TRBD2. This TCR derives from a woman aged 45 to 65 with acute or convalescent COVID-19. The nucleotide sequence reads as follows: TGTGCCACCAGCAGATCCCGGGGCGGGAGCTCCTACGAGCAGTACTTC. Its protein is CATSRSRGGSSYEQYF.